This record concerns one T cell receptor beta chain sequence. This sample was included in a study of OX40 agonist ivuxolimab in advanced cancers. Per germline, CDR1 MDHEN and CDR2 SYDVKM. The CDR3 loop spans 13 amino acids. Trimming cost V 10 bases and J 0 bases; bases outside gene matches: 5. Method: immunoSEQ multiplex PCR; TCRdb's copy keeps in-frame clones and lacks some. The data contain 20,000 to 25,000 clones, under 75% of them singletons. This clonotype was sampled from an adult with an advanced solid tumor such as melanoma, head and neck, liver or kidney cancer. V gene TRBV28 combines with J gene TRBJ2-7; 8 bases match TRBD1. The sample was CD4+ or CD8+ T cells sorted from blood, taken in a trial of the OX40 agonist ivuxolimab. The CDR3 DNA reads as TGTGCCACCCGGACAGGGAGCTCCTACGAGCAGTACTTC. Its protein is CATRTGSSYEQYF.